A single T cell receptor beta chain is shown here with its context. Its specificity is not known. These data are taken from a study of CD8+ T cells in alopecia areata. Study findings and constraints: Scalp sample data also include resident alphabeta T cells from normal skin.

This CDR3 has 12 residues. V shed 3 bases and J shed 8 bases, with 13 bases lying between them. Per germline, CDR1 SQVTM and CDR2 ANQGSEA. Researchers took lesional scalp punch biopsies and peripheral blood from people who were alopecia areata patients. As the sequencing template, cDNA was produced by extracting RNA and reverse transcribing it. The protocol was immunoSEQ multiplex PCR, while the TCRdb copy is restricted to in-frame clones and leaves out a portion. This repertoire shows 200,000 to 250,000 clones, 50% to 70% found once; its top ten account for 0.45%. The gene calls are TRBV29-1 and TRBJ1-2; D unclear. The specimen comprised CD4+ T cells sorted from blood, sampled at week 0. The sequence was collected from a human donor with alopecia areata. CDR3 DNA: TGCAGCGTTGAGCTTTATATTAGGGGCTACACCTTC. Protein product: CSVELYIRGYTF.